Below, one TCR beta chain is given with its context. The data stem from a study of blood T cell repertoires in COVID-19. For the study at large: Acute and convalescent COVID-19 samples came from the United States, Italy and Spain. T cells, B-cell-depleted T cells, or PBMCs provided the cDNA or gDNA that served as material.

J gave up 6 bases and V 3 bases, and 15 bases lay outside the gene matches. The CDR3 runs 19 residues. CDR1 SGHVS and CDR2 FQNEAQ come from the germline V gene. As handled by the study authors: For nucleated cells, counts were estimated from reference gene primer amplification. Repertoires were generated with immunoSEQ multiplex PCR, while TCRdb's copy carries only in-frame clones and drops some. The V and J calls and clone size are taken from that table; D and trimming were inferred from the DNA. The profile shows 120,000 to 150,000 clones, around 90% of them singletons. This clonotype was obtained from a woman in her 50s with acute or convalescent COVID-19. Sequenced input: peripheral blood. J is TRBJ2-1 and V is TRBV7-8, with 12 bases lining up with TRBD1. CDR3 in amino acids: CASSFLRDRGQVGLNEQFF. In DNA form, the CDR3 reads TGTGCCAGCAGCTTTCTCCGGGACAGGGGGCAGGTCGGGCTCAATGAGCAGTTCTTC.